The rows below give T cell receptor beta chains drawn from one sample of a study of blood T cell repertoires in COVID-19. The method was immunoSEQ multiplex PCR; TCRdb's version includes in-frame clones alone and lacks a portion of them. The table has 150,000 to 200,000 clones, 87% seen once; the top ten hold roughly 21%. The sequenced material came from peripheral blood. The receptors shown here come from a man between 60 and 75 years old with active or convalescent COVID-19. The CDR3 runs from the conserved cysteine through the conserved F or W. The D gene is left open where the match is weak. Clone size is shown for a subset of rows, as once, few, many or a class of expanded clone.

j_gene: TRBJ2-1
abundance: NA
d_gene: TRBD2
len: 15
v_gene: TRBV6-1
CDR3nt: TGTGCCAGCAGCTCGGGACTAGCGGGGGGGCATGAGCAGTTCTTC
CDR3aa: CASSSGLAGGHEQFF

j_gene: TRBJ2-1
abundance: NA
d_gene: TRBD1
len: 15
v_gene: TRBV7-6
CDR3nt: TGTGCCAGCAGCCGCGGGACAGGGAGAAACAATGAGCAGTTCTTC
CDR3aa: CASSRGTGRNNEQFF

j_gene: TRBJ1-5
abundance: NA
d_gene: TRBD1
len: 15
v_gene: TRBV19
CDR3nt: TGTGCCAGTAGTCGCCGGACAGGGGGTAATCAGCCCCAGCATTTT
CDR3aa: CASSRRTGGNQPQHF

j_gene: TRBJ2-5
abundance: NA
d_gene: NA
len: 12
v_gene: TRBV12-3/TRBV12-4
CDR3nt: TGTGCCAGCAGCTTAACTCAAGAGACCCAGTACTTC
CDR3aa: CASSLTQETQYF

j_gene: TRBJ1-5
abundance: NA
d_gene: NA
len: 16
v_gene: TRBV4-2
CDR3nt: TGTGCCAGCAGCCAAGAAAGGACATTGAGCAATCAGCCCCAGCATTTT
CDR3aa: CASSQERTLSNQPQHF

j_gene: TRBJ1-5
abundance: NA
d_gene: NA
len: 17
v_gene: TRBV4-2
CDR3nt: TGTGCCAGCAGCCAAGCCTCGACAGGACATAGCAATCAGCCCCAGCATTTT
CDR3aa: CASSQASTGHSNQPQHF

j_gene: TRBJ2-4
abundance: NA
d_gene: NA
len: 17
v_gene: TRBV4-1
CDR3nt: TGCGCCAGCAGCCAAGGGGAGATACTCCGAACCAAAAACATTCAGTACTTC
CDR3aa: CASSQGEILRTKNIQYF

j_gene: TRBJ2-3
abundance: NA
d_gene: TRBD1
len: 17
v_gene: TRBV5-6
CDR3nt: TGTGCCAGCAGCTTGTTTTCGACAGGGCTAAGCACAGATACGCAGTATTTT
CDR3aa: CASSLFSTGLSTDTQYF

j_gene: TRBJ2-1
abundance: NA
d_gene: TRBD2
len: 18
v_gene: TRBV7-8
CDR3nt: TGTGCCAGCAGTCTAGCGCCGTCTCGGGTAGCGGGGGTAGTTGAGCAGTTCTTC
CDR3aa: CASSLAPSRVAGVVEQFF

j_gene: TRBJ1-5
abundance: NA
d_gene: TRBD1
len: 14
v_gene: TRBV5-1
CDR3nt: TGCGCCAGCAGCTTCGAAGGGGGCGGTCAGCCCCAGCATTTT
CDR3aa: CASSFEGGGQPQHF

j_gene: TRBJ2-7
abundance: NA
d_gene: TRBD1
len: 17
v_gene: TRBV5-6
CDR3nt: TGTGCCAGCAGCACCTGGACAGGGGTGATGGCGTCCTACGAGCAGTACTTC
CDR3aa: CASSTWTGVMASYEQYF

j_gene: TRBJ1-1
abundance: NA
d_gene: NA
len: 14
v_gene: TRBV29-1
CDR3nt: TGCAGCGTTGTTCTCCCGAGCCGAAACACTGAAGCTTTCTTT
CDR3aa: CSVVLPSRNTEAFF

j_gene: TRBJ2-7
abundance: NA
d_gene: TRBD1
len: 14
v_gene: TRBV19
CDR3nt: TGTGCCAGTAGCACAATCGGGACAGGGAACGAGCAGTACTTC
CDR3aa: CASSTIGTGNEQYF

j_gene: TRBJ1-5
abundance: NA
d_gene: NA
len: 12
v_gene: TRBV29-1
CDR3nt: TGCAGCGTTGGAGGGTTCAATCAGCCCCAGCATTTT
CDR3aa: CSVGGFNQPQHF

j_gene: TRBJ2-3
abundance: NA
d_gene: TRBD2
len: 17
v_gene: TRBV18
CDR3nt: TGTGCCAGCTCCCTGAGACTAGTCGGGGGGGCGACAGATACGCAGTATTTT
CDR3aa: CASSLRLVGGATDTQYF

j_gene: TRBJ2-1
abundance: NA
d_gene: TRBD2
len: 17
v_gene: TRBV3-1/TRBV3-2
CDR3nt: TGTGCCAGCAGCCAAGAGGGAAGCGGGGGGAAGTACAATGAGCAGTTCTTC
CDR3aa: CASSQEGSGGKYNEQFF

j_gene: TRBJ2-7
abundance: NA
d_gene: NA
len: 14
v_gene: TRBV11-2
CDR3nt: TGTGCCAGCAGCACAGTTCGGGGTCGCTACGAGCAGTACTTC
CDR3aa: CASSTVRGRYEQYF

j_gene: TRBJ2-7
abundance: NA
d_gene: NA
len: 13
v_gene: TRBV11-2
CDR3nt: TGTGCCAGCAGCTTAGTCGCGGCCTACGAGCAGTACTTC
CDR3aa: CASSLVAAYEQYF

j_gene: TRBJ1-2
abundance: NA
d_gene: TRBD1
len: 14
v_gene: TRBV5-1
CDR3nt: TGCGCCAGCAGAACAGGGGGCTCCTATGATGGCTACACCTTC
CDR3aa: CASRTGGSYDGYTF

j_gene: TRBJ2-7
abundance: many
d_gene: NA
len: 15
v_gene: TRBV19
CDR3nt: TGTGCCAGTAGCATTGACAGGGAGGTATCCTACGAGCAGTACTTC
CDR3aa: CASSIDREVSYEQYF

j_gene: TRBJ2-3
abundance: NA
d_gene: TRBD2
len: 15
v_gene: TRBV2
CDR3nt: TGTGCCAGCTGTGCTAGCGGGGGGATCACAGATACGCAGTATTTT
CDR3aa: CASCASGGITDTQYF

j_gene: TRBJ2-1
abundance: NA
d_gene: TRBD2
len: 16
v_gene: TRBV7-3
CDR3nt: TGTGCCAGCAGCTTAGGTATCGGACTAGTGAGCAATGAGCAGTTCTTC
CDR3aa: CASSLGIGLVSNEQFF

j_gene: TRBJ2-3
abundance: NA
d_gene: NA
len: 14
v_gene: TRBV5-5
CDR3nt: TGTGCCAGCAGCTTGGACAGGACCACAGATACGCAGTATTTT
CDR3aa: CASSLDRTTDTQYF

j_gene: TRBJ2-7
abundance: NA
d_gene: TRBD1
len: 15
v_gene: TRBV16
CDR3nt: TGTGCCAGCAGCCCCCGGGGACAGGGCGCCTACGAGCAGTACTTC
CDR3aa: CASSPRGQGAYEQYF

j_gene: TRBJ1-2
abundance: NA
d_gene: NA
len: 13
v_gene: TRBV2
CDR3nt: TGTGCCAGCAGTGAAGGGGGGGAAGATGGCTACACCTTC
CDR3aa: CASSEGGEDGYTF

j_gene: TRBJ2-3
abundance: NA
d_gene: TRBD1
len: 15
v_gene: TRBV4-1
CDR3nt: TGCGCCAGCAGCAAAGAGGGACAGGCCACAGATACGCAGTATTTT
CDR3aa: CASSKEGQATDTQYF

j_gene: TRBJ1-2
abundance: NA
d_gene: NA
len: 13
v_gene: TRBV5-1
CDR3nt: TGCGCCAGCAGCTTGGCAGGGTATAGTGGCTACACCTTC
CDR3aa: CASSLAGYSGYTF

j_gene: TRBJ2-2
abundance: NA
d_gene: NA
len: 15
v_gene: TRBV5-1
CDR3nt: TGCGCCAGCAGCCCCGGGACATCGAACACCGGGGAGCTGTTTTTT
CDR3aa: CASSPGTSNTGELFF

j_gene: TRBJ2-7
abundance: once
d_gene: TRBD2
len: 14
v_gene: TRBV2
CDR3nt: TGTGCCAGCGCCAAGACTAGCGGCCTATACGAGCAGTACTTC
CDR3aa: CASAKTSGLYEQYF